Given below is one T cell receptor beta chain in context. It has no known antigen specificity. Base qualities are not at hand, and no much larger clone is one base apart. These data are taken from a study of blood T cell repertoires in COVID-19 (TCRdb year 2020). A note on the overall study: The collaborator samples originated in the United States, Italy and Spain and spanned the acute and convalescent phases of COVID-19. The material from the prospective study consisted of cDNA or gDNA derived from T cells, B-cell-depleted T cells, or PBMCs. The dataset comprised deeply sampled blood TCRbeta repertoires from subjects exposed to, actively infected with, or recovered from COVID-19. The repertoires were released in a freely available public database meant as a resource for research on the immune response to SARS-CoV-2. The samples were drawn from two sources: the first 160 participants of the ongoing ImmuneRACE study, and 1,254 subjects contributed by 6 global collaborators. Sample metadata almost always included a de-identified subject ID, COVID-19 status, age in years and sex. Where available, HLA class I and class II types were obtained from metadata supplied by the sample provider rather than from assay-based typing. What the authors observed across the whole study: Clinical and demographic metadata were provided uncurated, with the amount varying by source and participant.

The immunoSEQ Assay, a bias-controlled multiplex PCR, was used to amplify TCRbeta CDR3 regions from genomic DNA. The original pipeline was this. Nucleated cell counts per sample were estimated from amplification of reference gene primers within the assay. Sequence reads were collapsed and filtered to measure the absolute abundance of every unique TCRbeta CDR3 rearrangement. For each sample, productive Simpson clonality was calculated as the square root of Simpson's diversity index over productive rearrangements. Held by TCRdb, this immuneACCESS table contains in-frame sequences only and omits some clones. Under half of the omission traces to an unresolved V gene where checked; the cause of the rest is unknown. That table furnishes V, J and clone size, whereas the DNA furnished D and trimming. This sample holds hundreds of thousands of clones; roughly 89% were observed only once. The ten largest clones represent 3.5% to 4.5% of the sample.

According to the germline V gene, CDR1 reads SGHTA and CDR2 reads FQGNSA. At the junction V is shortened by 5 bases and J by 10 bases, with 18 bases in between. Its CDR3 holds 15 amino acids, cysteine through phenylalanine. Only the CDR3 region is kept as DNA, spanning 45 bases read in frame from base 1. In the prospective study, participants were about 18 to 89 years old, resided in about two dozen geographic areas of the United States, and were enrolled through a virtual design. In the prospective study, participants were assigned to cohorts based on the clinical history participants reported in a screening survey and a study questionnaire. In the prospective study, mobile phlebotomists collected whole blood, serum and a nasopharyngeal or oropharyngeal swab from each participant. Over a roughly 2-month period, participants in the prospective study had the option of providing additional blood draws and questionnaires. Prospective study blood samples were shipped either frozen or at room temperature before DNA extraction.

The chain employs TRBV7-2 and TRBJ1-6, with no confidently assigned D gene. The sequence was collected from a woman aged 18-30 years with acute COVID-19. The sample consisted of PBMCs or T cells enriched from blood (not recorded which). The CDR3 sequence is CASSPLPHRGSPLHF. The nucleotide sequence is given as TGTGCCAGCAGCCCTCTCCCGCACCGAGGGTCACCCCTCCACTTT.